A single sample gave rise to the 6 T cell receptor beta chains below, sequenced in a study of cytomegalovirus exposure and HLA in healthy donors. Primers: 60 Vbeta forward and 13 Jbeta reverse. The data were produced by immunoSEQ multiplex PCR, yet TCRdb's version contains in-frame clones alone and is incomplete. The sample has some 94,000 clones, roughly 63% seen once. Sequencing used PBMCs. All receptors derive from a man between 45 and 60 years old in good health and CMV-seronegative.

This chain connects TRBV9 to TRBJ1-2; D gene ambiguous. Trimming took 3 bases from V and 0 from J, leaving 15 bases between them. Per the germline V gene, CDR1 is SGDLS and CDR2 is YYNGEE. This CDR3 has 16 residues. This chain's CDR3 is CASSDGREFPNYGYTF. The CDR3 DNA sequence: TGTGCCAGCAGCGATGGTCGGGAGTTTCCTAACTATGGCTACACCTTC.

V usage is TRBV6-1 and J usage is TRBJ1-5; possibly TRBD1 for D (5 bases). This CDR3 contains 20 residues. Germline CDR1 and CDR2: MNHNS and SASEGT. V was clipped by 4 bases and J by 0 bases, with 25 bases between them. CDR3 nucleotide sequence: TGTGCCAGCAGTGTCTCTAGAGTGACGGCAGGGCCGTATAGCAATCAGCCCCAGCATTTT. Amino acid sequence: CASSVSRVTAGPYSNQPQHF.

This clone appeared a single time. The chain is built from TRBV25-1 and TRBJ1-5, with 9 bases that match TRBD1. Germline V gene data show CDR1 as MGHDK and CDR2 as SYGVNS. J gave up 4 bases and V 4 bases, and 2 bases lay outside the gene matches. This CDR3 is built from 14 residues. CDR3 sequence: CASSGGTGNQPQHF. In nucleotides, the CDR3 is TGTGCCAGCAGTGGAGGGACAGGGAATCAGCCCCAGCATTTT.

The rearrangement links TRBV6-6 to TRBJ1-1; a weak D match, TRBD1 (5 bases). Germline V gene data show CDR1 as MNHNY and CDR2 as SVGAGI (reference sequence). CDR3 length: 16 amino acids. V was shortened by 5 bases and J by 1 base, with 17 bases between the two germline ends. CDR3 nucleotide sequence: TGTGCCAGCAGTAAGAAGGGGCTGTCCCCGAACACTGAAGCTTTCTTT. This codes for CASSKKGLSPNTEAFF.

This clone showed up just a few times. The chain links TRBV2 to TRBJ2-7, with D possibly TRBD2 on 6 matching bases. CDR1 and CDR2 from the germline V gene are SNHLY and FYNNEI. Trimming took 7 bases from V and 2 from J, leaving 18 bases between them. The CDR3 contains 15 residues. CDR3 in DNA: TGTGCCAGCACACGAATACGGAGGGGTACCTACGAGCAGTACTTC. Protein: CASTRIRRGTYEQYF. Looking up the rest from reference TRBV2 and TRBJ2-7 gives the full variable domain: EPEVTQTPSHQVTQMGQEVILRCVPISNHLYFYWYRQILGQKVEFLVSFYNNEISEKSEIFDDQFSVERPDGSNFTLKIRSTKLEDSAMYFCASTRIRRGTYEQYFGPGTRLTVT.

The rearrangement joins TRBV5-3 to TRBJ1-1; 8 bases align to TRBD1. TRBV5-3 is an ORF; its function is uncertain. V lost 0 bases, J lost 7 bases, and 11 bases stayed unmatched. The CDR3 runs 16 residues. The CDR3 nucleotides are TGTGCCAGAAGCTTGGCCTCGTATGCAGGGGGCGTTGAAGCTTTCTTT. This encodes CARSLASYAGGVEAFF.